The clone carrying this T cell receptor beta chain was seen just once. Its antigen is unknown. These data originate in a study of shared clonotypes between healthy human individuals. The protocol was immunoSEQ multiplex PCR, while the TCRdb copy is restricted to in-frame clones and leaves out a portion. The table records 2,500,000 or so clones, 93% of them present only once. A CD45RA+ naive subset and a CD45RA-negative memory subset were split from CD4+ cells. Study-wide findings and caveats: With a few donors compared, approximately 5.5% of naive CD4 clonotypes were shared.

Germline V gives CDR1 SGHTA, CDR2 FQGNSA. Trimming pared 7 bases from V and 0 bases from J, leaving 14 bases between. CDR3 length: 15 amino acids. The chain links TRBV7-2 to TRBJ2-3; D is uncertain. This TCR came from a man between 18 and 35 years old in good health. Some clones in this sample may be carry-over from other donors' samples. The sequenced sample consisted of naive CD4+ T cells from PBMCs. The subset: CD45RA+ positively selected. For the CDR3, the DNA is TGTGCCAGCACACGGACGGCCACTAGCACAGATACGCAGTATTTT. Its translation: CASTRTATSTDTQYF.